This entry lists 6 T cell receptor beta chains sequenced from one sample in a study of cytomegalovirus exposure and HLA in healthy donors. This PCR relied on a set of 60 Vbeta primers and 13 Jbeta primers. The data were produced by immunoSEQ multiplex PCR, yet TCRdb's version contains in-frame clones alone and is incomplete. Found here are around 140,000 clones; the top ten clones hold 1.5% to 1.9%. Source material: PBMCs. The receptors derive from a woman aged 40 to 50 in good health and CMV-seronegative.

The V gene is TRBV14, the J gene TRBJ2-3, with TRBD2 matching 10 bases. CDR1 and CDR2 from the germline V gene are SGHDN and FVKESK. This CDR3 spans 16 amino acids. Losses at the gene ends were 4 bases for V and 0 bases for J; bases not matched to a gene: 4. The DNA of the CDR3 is TGTGCCAGCAGCCCCCGACTAGCGGGTAGCACAGATACGCAGTATTTT. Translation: CASSPRLAGSTDTQYF.

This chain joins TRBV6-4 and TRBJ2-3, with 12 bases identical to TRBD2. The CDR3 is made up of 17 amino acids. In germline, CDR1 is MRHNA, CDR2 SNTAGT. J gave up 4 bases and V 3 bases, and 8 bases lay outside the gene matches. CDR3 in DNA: TGTGCCAGCAGTGAACTAGCGGGGGGCCAGGGAGCAGATACGCAGTATTTT. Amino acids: CASSELAGGQGADTQYF.

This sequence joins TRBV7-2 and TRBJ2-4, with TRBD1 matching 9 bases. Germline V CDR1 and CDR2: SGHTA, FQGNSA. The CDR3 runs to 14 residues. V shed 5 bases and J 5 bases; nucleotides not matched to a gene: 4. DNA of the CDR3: TGTGCCAGCAGCCTAAGACAGGGGGAAAACATTCAGTACTTC. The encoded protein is CASSLRQGENIQYF. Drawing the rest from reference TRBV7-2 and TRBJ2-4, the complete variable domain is GAGVSQSPSNKVTEKGKDVELRCDPISGHTALYWYRQSLGQGLEFLIYFQGNSAPDKSGLPSDRFSAERTGGSVSTLTIQRTQQEDSAVYLCASSLRQGENIQYFGAGTRLSVL.

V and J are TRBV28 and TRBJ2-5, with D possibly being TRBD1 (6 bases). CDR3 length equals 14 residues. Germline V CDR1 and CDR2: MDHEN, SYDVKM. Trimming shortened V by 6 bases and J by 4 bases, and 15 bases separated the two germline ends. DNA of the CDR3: TGTGCCAGCAGCAACTGGGGACATCGAGAGACCCAGTACTTC. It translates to CASSNWGHRETQYF.

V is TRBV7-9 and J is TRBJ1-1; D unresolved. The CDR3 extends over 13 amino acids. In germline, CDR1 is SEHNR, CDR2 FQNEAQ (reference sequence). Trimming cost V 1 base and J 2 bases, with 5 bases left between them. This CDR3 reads CASSLVGNTEAFF. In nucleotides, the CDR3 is TGTGCCAGCAGCTTAGTCGGTAACACTGAAGCTTTCTTT.

DNA for the CDR3: TGTGCCAGCAGCCCAACCCCAGTTAGCAATCAGCCCCAGCATTTT. Translation: CASSPTPVSNQPQHF. V is TRBV7-2 and J is TRBJ1-5; no clear D. The CDR3 contains 15 residues. Trimming took off 5 bases at V and 0 bases at J, with 11 bases between the two ends. Germline CDR1 reads SGHTA; CDR2 reads FQGNSA.